The rows below give T cell receptor beta chains drawn from one sample of a study of T-cell memory formation after mild COVID-19. Via MiXCR, TCRdb re-called the 5' RACE reads, giving one row per CDR3 protein. Here the sample spans approximately 440,000 distinct CDR3 sequences, 20% being singletons. Sequenced input: PBMCs or a T cell subset sorted from them (not recorded which). These receptor sequences come from an adult woman who had mild COVID-19 (a few samples of this study predate the infection). Cell type and time point are not known. The CDR3 runs from the conserved cysteine through the conserved F or W. Each record gives: J gene, clone size, D gene, V gene, CDR3 protein, CDR3 DNA. The D gene is left open where the match is weak. Clone size appears in some rows only: once, few, many, or a class for an expanded clone.

>TRBJ2-1|-|-|TRBV3-1
CASSQTTGEQFF
TGTGCCAGCAGCCAAACGACGGGGGAGCAGTTCTTC
>TRBJ2-5|-|-|TRBV24-1
CATSDFGSGETQYF
TGTGCCACCAGTGATTTTGGTTCCGGGGAGACCCAGTACTTC
>TRBJ1-3|few|-|TRBV15
CATSSPGEHTIYF
TGTGCCACCAGCTCCCCCGGGGAACACACCATATATTTT
>TRBJ1-4|few|TRBD1|TRBV7-2
CASSSYRGGRGKLFF
TGTGCCAGCAGCTCCTACAGGGGGGGAAGGGGAAAACTGTTTTTT
>TRBJ2-3|few|TRBD2|TRBV6-5
CASSNLPSGRRRDTQYF
TGTGCCAGCAGTAACTTACCTAGCGGGAGGCGGAGGGATACGCAGTATTTT
>TRBJ1-5|few|-|TRBV15
CATSRATIGNQPQHF
TGTGCCACCAGCAGAGCTACCATAGGGAATCAGCCCCAGCATTTT
>TRBJ2-1|-|-|TRBV29-1
CSVALYNEQFF
TGCAGCGTTGCCCTCTACAATGAGCAGTTCTTC
>TRBJ2-3|few|-|TRBV29-1
CSLEGGATDTQYF
TGCAGCCTCGAAGGGGGAGCGACAGATACGCAGTATTTT
>TRBJ1-2|few|-|TRBV6-6
CASSYYTGAQNYGYTF
TGTGCCAGCAGTTACTACACGGGGGCCCAGAACTATGGCTACACCTTC
>TRBJ1-6|few|-|TRBV20-1
CSPKRGGDSPLHF
TGCAGTCCCAAGCGGGGCGGGGATTCACCCCTCCACTTT
>TRBJ1-2|few|-|TRBV14
CASSHRTAFNYGYTF
TGTGCCAGCAGCCACCGGACAGCTTTTAACTATGGCTACACCTTC
>TRBJ2-7|-|TRBD2|TRBV5-4
CASSWTSGGGYPYEQYF
TGTGCCAGCAGCTGGACTAGCGGGGGGGGCTACCCCTACGAGCAGTACTTC
>TRBJ1-2|-|TRBD1|TRBV15
CATSTRGQSGYTF
TGTGCCACCAGCACCCGGGGACAGTCAGGCTACACCTTC
>TRBJ1-1|-|-|TRBV12-3/TRBV12-4
CASSWWSMNTEAFF
TGTGCCAGCAGTTGGTGGTCAATGAACACTGAAGCTTTCTTT
>TRBJ2-1|many|TRBD2|TRBV6-1
CASSEGLAAHNEQFF
TGTGCCAGCAGTGAAGGACTAGCGGCCCACAATGAGCAGTTCTTC
>TRBJ1-1|-|-|TRBV6-5
CASSYGGGLNTEAFF
TGTGCCAGCAGTTACGGGGGGGGCTTGAACACTGAAGCTTTCTTT
>TRBJ1-2|once|-|TRBV15
CATRLDGGHYGYTF
TGTGCCACCAGACTGGACGGTGGGCACTATGGCTACACCTTC
>TRBJ1-1|once|-|TRBV29-1
CSASLGENTEAFF
TGCAGCGCTTCCCTGGGGGAGAACACTGAAGCTTTCTTT
>TRBJ2-7|many|TRBD1|TRBV7-2
CASSLGQGSSYEQYF
TGTGCCAGCAGCTTAGGACAGGGCAGCTCCTACGAGCAGTACTTC
>TRBJ2-3|few|-|TRBV19
CASSIEGDLDPDTQYF
TGTGCCAGTAGTATAGAGGGCGACCTGGACCCAGATACGCAGTATTTT
>TRBJ2-7|-|TRBD1|TRBV12-3/TRBV12-4
CASSSDRGQVYEQYF
TGTGCCAGCAGTTCGGACAGGGGGCAAGTCTACGAGCAGTACTTC
>TRBJ2-5|few|-|TRBV7-9
CASSLGWQGQRETQYF
TGTGCCAGCAGCTTGGGATGGCAGGGGCAGCGAGAGACCCAGTACTTC
>TRBJ1-1|few|TRBD1|TRBV30
CAWRTPGGRAFF
TGTGCCTGGAGGACCCCAGGGGGGCGAGCTTTCTTT
>TRBJ2-1|-|-|TRBV5-1
CASSVERGYYNEQFF
TGCGCCAGCAGTGTGGAACGGGGGTACTACAATGAGCAGTTCTTC
>TRBJ1-2|-|-|TRBV5-1
CASSATISEGYTF
TGCGCCAGCAGCGCTACAATCTCGGAGGGCTACACCTTC
>TRBJ1-3|few|-|TRBV4-1
CASSQDLAYGGPRRNTIYF
TGCGCCAGCAGCCAAGACCTTGCCTATGGAGGGCCGCGTCGAAACACCATATATTTT